Listed below are T cell receptor beta chains from one sample, sequenced in a study of shared clonotypes between healthy human individuals. Repertoires were generated with immunoSEQ multiplex PCR, while TCRdb's copy carries only in-frame clones and drops some. The sample has about 2.3 million clones, approximately 93% seen once. Sequenced: naive CD4+ T cells from PBMCs. All receptors come from a man aged 18 to 29 in good health. Some clones in this sample may be carry-over from other donors' samples. Both conserved end residues are part of each CDR3. A D gene is named only where the DNA matches it firmly. Clone size is shown for a subset of rows, as once, few, many or a class of expanded clone.

D: TRBD1; J: TRBJ2-7; V: TRBV5-8; size: .; DNA: TGTGCCAGCAGCTATATAGGGACAGCCTCCTACGAGCAGTACTTC; CDR3: CASSYIGTASYEQYF
D: .; J: TRBJ2-1; V: TRBV7-2; size: .; DNA: TGTGCCAGCAGCTTAGTAGGGGCCTCCTACAATGAGCAGTTCTTC; CDR3: CASSLVGASYNEQFF
D: .; J: TRBJ1-6; V: TRBV4-3; size: .; DNA: TGCGCCAGCAGCGAAAGAGGTCGAGACAGGAATTCACCCCTCCACTTT; CDR3: CASSERGRDRNSPLHF
D: TRBD2; J: TRBJ2-2; V: TRBV10-3; size: .; DNA: TGTGCCGGGGGGACTAGCGTCTTGGGGGAGCTGTTTTTT; CDR3: CAGGTSVLGELFF
D: .; J: TRBJ1-5; V: TRBV30; size: .; DNA: TGTGCCTGGAGTATAAGAGGGAATCAGCCCCAGCATTTT; CDR3: CAWSIRGNQPQHF
D: TRBD2; J: TRBJ2-3; V: TRBV2; size: .; DNA: TGTGCCAGCAGCGAGACAGTGCTAGCGGTAGATACGCAGTATTTT; CDR3: CASSETVLAVDTQYF
D: TRBD2; J: TRBJ2-2; V: TRBV9; size: .; DNA: TGTGCCAGCATGGCTAGCGGGTACACCGGGGAGCTGTTTTTT; CDR3: CASMASGYTGELFF
D: .; J: TRBJ2-2; V: TRBV5-1; size: .; DNA: TGCGCCAGCAGCTTGGATCCGTCCGGGGAGCTGTTTTTT; CDR3: CASSLDPSGELFF
D: .; J: TRBJ2-7; V: TRBV28; size: once; DNA: TGTGCCAGCAGTTCCATGGGCCCGAGCTCCTACGAGCAGTACTTC; CDR3: CASSSMGPSSYEQYF
D: .; J: TRBJ2-5; V: TRBV18; size: .; DNA: TGTGCCAGCACCTCGTTTGCCGGGAACCAAGAGACCCAGTACTTC; CDR3: CASTSFAGNQETQYF
D: TRBD1; J: TRBJ1-5; V: TRBV28; size: .; DNA: TGTGCCAGCAGTTTGGGTGGCGACAGGGGGCGTGGAGGGCCCCAGCATTTT; CDR3: CASSLGGDRGRGGPQHF
D: .; J: TRBJ1-2; V: TRBV2; size: .; DNA: TGTGCCAGCAGTGAAAGTGGGGGCGTTGGCTATGGCTACACCTTC; CDR3: CASSESGGVGYGYTF
D: TRBD2; J: TRBJ2-1; V: TRBV5-1; size: .; DNA: TGCGCCAGCAGCTTGGGGACTAGCGGGTACAATGAGCAGTTCTTC; CDR3: CASSLGTSGYNEQFF
D: .; J: TRBJ1-5; V: TRBV6-5; size: .; DNA: TGTGCCAGCAGTTCTATACAGTACAATCAGCCCCAGCATTTT; CDR3: CASSSIQYNQPQHF
D: .; J: TRBJ1-1; V: TRBV19; size: .; DNA: TGTGCCAGTATCGAAGGGGGAAAGAACACTGAAGCTTTCTTT; CDR3: CASIEGGKNTEAFF
D: .; J: TRBJ1-1; V: TRBV29-1; size: .; DNA: TGCAGCGTGGGAGGTAGGGTAAGCACTGAAGCTTTCTTT; CDR3: CSVGGRVSTEAFF
D: TRBD1; J: TRBJ2-3; V: TRBV5-1; size: .; DNA: TGCGCCAGCAGCTACCAGGGGGTAGATACGCAGTATTTT; CDR3: CASSYQGVDTQYF
D: TRBD1; J: TRBJ1-2; V: TRBV18; size: once; DNA: TGTGCCAGCTCACCGGGACAGGGAGCTAACTATGGCTACACCTTC; CDR3: CASSPGQGANYGYTF
D: .; J: TRBJ2-7; V: TRBV7-2; size: .; DNA: TGTGCCAGCAGCTTATTTTCGGGACTTACCTACGAGCAGTACTTC; CDR3: CASSLFSGLTYEQYF
D: .; J: TRBJ2-3; V: TRBV2; size: .; DNA: TGTGCCAGCAGTGGATTTTCACAGAGCACAGATACGCAGTATTTT; CDR3: CASSGFSQSTDTQYF
D: .; J: TRBJ1-1; V: TRBV5-1; size: .; DNA: TGCGCCAGCAGCTGGACAGAGAACACTGAAGCTTTCTTT; CDR3: CASSWTENTEAFF
D: .; J: TRBJ2-1; V: TRBV7-2; size: .; DNA: TGTGCCAGCAGCCGACTCGTTAGGGGTAAGATCGTAAATGAGCAGTTCTTC; CDR3: CASSRLVRGKIVNEQFF
D: .; J: TRBJ1-6; V: TRBV6-1; size: .; DNA: TGTGCCAGCGTCCCCGATGCAGGCTATAATTCACCCCTCCACTTT; CDR3: CASVPDAGYNSPLHF
D: TRBD1; J: TRBJ1-2; V: TRBV6-5; size: .; DNA: TGTGCCAGCAGAGGACAGGGAGGGGCTAACTATGGCTACACCTTC; CDR3: CASRGQGGANYGYTF
D: .; J: TRBJ2-3; V: TRBV9; size: .; DNA: TGTGCCAGCAGCACTAGAGGCGGAATTAGCACAGATACGCAGTATTTT; CDR3: CASSTRGGISTDTQYF
D: .; J: TRBJ2-5; V: TRBV5-6; size: once; DNA: TGTGCCAGCAGCTTGCGAGGGGCCGAAGAGACCCAGTACTTC; CDR3: CASSLRGAEETQYF
D: TRBD1; J: TRBJ1-4; V: TRBV5-1; size: .; DNA: TGCGCCAGCAGGGACAGGAATGTTGAAAAACTGTTTTTT; CDR3: CASRDRNVEKLFF
D: .; J: TRBJ1-1; V: TRBV5-1; size: .; DNA: TGCGCCAGCAGCTTGGGACCTGAAAGAGAAGCTTTCTTT; CDR3: CASSLGPEREAFF
D: .; J: TRBJ2-3; V: TRBV5-4; size: .; DNA: TGTGCCAGCAGCGCAAGACAGGGCACAGATACGCAGTATTTT; CDR3: CASSARQGTDTQYF
D: .; J: TRBJ1-2; V: TRBV28; size: .; DNA: TGTGCCAGCACCTGGGACTACTATGGCTACACCTTC; CDR3: CASTWDYYGYTF
D: .; J: TRBJ1-2; V: TRBV5-1; size: .; DNA: TGCGCCAGCAGCTTGGGCCCACTTGATGGCTACACCTTC; CDR3: CASSLGPLDGYTF
D: .; J: TRBJ2-3; V: TRBV30; size: .; DNA: TGTGCCTGGAGGATGATGGGGTTTGACAGGGAGGGAAACACAGATACGCAGTATTTT; CDR3: CAWRMMGFDREGNTDTQYF
D: TRBD2; J: TRBJ2-1; V: TRBV5-4; size: .; DNA: TGTGCCAGCAGCTTGGGACTAGCGGGGCGCTACAATGAGCAGTTCTTC; CDR3: CASSLGLAGRYNEQFF
D: TRBD1; J: TRBJ2-7; V: TRBV4-1; size: once; DNA: TGCGCCAGCAGCCATCTCGGACAGGGAGTGGTTGAGCAGTACTTC; CDR3: CASSHLGQGVVEQYF
D: .; J: TRBJ1-1; V: TRBV27; size: .; DNA: TGTGCCAGCAGTCCGCTAAGTATAACGTTGAACACTGAAGCTTTCTTT; CDR3: CASSPLSITLNTEAFF
D: .; J: TRBJ2-1; V: TRBV5-6; size: once; DNA: TGTGCCAGCAGCTCCATGGACAGCCGAGAGCAGTTCTTC; CDR3: CASSSMDSREQFF
D: .; J: TRBJ1-2; V: TRBV27; size: .; DNA: TGTGCCAGCAGTGGCACAGGGCCCTACTATGGCTACACCTTC; CDR3: CASSGTGPYYGYTF
D: .; J: TRBJ1-1; V: TRBV11-2; size: .; DNA: TGTGCCAGCAGCTTAGAGGGGTGGGGATTTGAAGCTTTCTTT; CDR3: CASSLEGWGFEAFF
D: .; J: TRBJ1-1; V: TRBV4-3; size: .; DNA: TGCGCCAGCAGCCAATCCGGGACATCCACTGAAGCTTTCTTT; CDR3: CASSQSGTSTEAFF
D: .; J: TRBJ2-3; V: TRBV28; size: .; DNA: TGTGCCAGCAGCCAAACCTCGGGGGCGAATGTTGGGAGCACAGATACGCAGTATTTT; CDR3: CASSQTSGANVGSTDTQYF
D: .; J: TRBJ1-1; V: TRBV27; size: .; DNA: TGTGCCAGCAGTTTACCCGGAACGAACACTGAAGCTTTCTTT; CDR3: CASSLPGTNTEAFF
D: TRBD2; J: TRBJ2-5; V: TRBV5-4; size: .; DNA: TGTGCCAGCAGCCGTACTAGCGCCCAAGAGACCCAGTACTTC; CDR3: CASSRTSAQETQYF
D: .; J: TRBJ2-2; V: TRBV7-3; size: few; DNA: TGTGCCAGCAGCCCAGGGTCGGCCGGGGAGCTGTTTTTT; CDR3: CASSPGSAGELFF
D: .; J: TRBJ1-5; V: TRBV5-4; size: .; DNA: TGTGCCAGCAGCGTCAGTCAGGACAAAGAACAGCATTTT; CDR3: CASSVSQDKEQHF
D: TRBD1; J: TRBJ2-5; V: TRBV11-2; size: .; DNA: TGTGCCAGCAGCTCATGGGCGACAGGGAAGAAAGAGACCCAGTACTTC; CDR3: CASSSWATGKKETQYF
D: .; J: TRBJ2-6; V: TRBV5-1; size: .; DNA: TGCGCCAGCAGCTCAACCCAGCGAGGGGGCGGGGGAAGCTCTGGGGCCAACGTCCTGACTTTC; CDR3: CASSSTQRGGGGSSGANVLTF
D: .; J: TRBJ2-5; V: TRBV11-2; size: .; DNA: TGTGCCAGCAGCCCAGCAGGGGTGGAGACCCAGTACTTC; CDR3: CASSPAGVETQYF
D: .; J: TRBJ2-7; V: TRBV7-6; size: .; DNA: TGTGCCAGCAGCTTAGCGCGCGGGGGCCCTTCCTACGAGCAGTACTTC; CDR3: CASSLARGGPSYEQYF
D: TRBD1; J: TRBJ2-5; V: TRBV7-8; size: .; DNA: TGTGCCAGCAGCAAAGGGACAGGGGTAGAGACCCAGTACTTC; CDR3: CASSKGTGVETQYF
D: .; J: TRBJ1-1; V: TRBV19; size: few; DNA: TGTGCCAGTAGTAGTCCCCTTTACACTGAAGCTTTCTTT; CDR3: CASSSPLYTEAFF
D: .; J: TRBJ2-3; V: TRBV2; size: .; DNA: TGTGCCAGCAGCGGTAGCACAGATACGCAGTATTTT; CDR3: CASSGSTDTQYF
D: .; J: TRBJ2-7; V: TRBV5-5; size: .; DNA: TGTGCCAGCAGCAGGGACGTGAGGTACGAGCAGTACTTC; CDR3: CASSRDVRYEQYF
D: .; J: TRBJ2-4; V: TRBV30; size: .; DNA: TGTGCCTGGAAGCCCCGGGTGGGGAACATTCAGTACTTC; CDR3: CAWKPRVGNIQYF